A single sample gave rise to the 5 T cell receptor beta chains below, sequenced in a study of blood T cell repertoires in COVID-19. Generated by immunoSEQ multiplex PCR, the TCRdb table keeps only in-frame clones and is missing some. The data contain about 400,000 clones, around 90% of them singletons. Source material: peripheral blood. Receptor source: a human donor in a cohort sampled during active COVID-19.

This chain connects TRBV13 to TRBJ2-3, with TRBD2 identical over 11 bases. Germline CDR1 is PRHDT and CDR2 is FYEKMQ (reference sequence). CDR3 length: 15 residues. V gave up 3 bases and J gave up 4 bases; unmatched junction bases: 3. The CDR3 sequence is CASSFSGGAADTQYF. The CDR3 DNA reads TGTGCCAGCAGCTTTAGCGGGGGGGCTGCAGATACGCAGTATTTT.

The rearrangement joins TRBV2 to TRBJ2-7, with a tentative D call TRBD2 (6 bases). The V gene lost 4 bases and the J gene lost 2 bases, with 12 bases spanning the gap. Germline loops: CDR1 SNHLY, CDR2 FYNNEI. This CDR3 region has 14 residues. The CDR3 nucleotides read TGTGCCAGCAGTGTACAATGGGGGGCCTACGAGCAGTACTTC. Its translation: CASSVQWGAYEQYF.

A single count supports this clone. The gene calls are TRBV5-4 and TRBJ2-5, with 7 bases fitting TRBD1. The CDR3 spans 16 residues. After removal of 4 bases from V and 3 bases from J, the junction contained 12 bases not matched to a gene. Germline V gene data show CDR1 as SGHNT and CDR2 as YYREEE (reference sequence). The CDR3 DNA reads TGTGCCAGCAGCCCGCGCCGGGACAGCATAGAAGAGACCCAGTACTTC. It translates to CASSPRRDSIEETQYF.

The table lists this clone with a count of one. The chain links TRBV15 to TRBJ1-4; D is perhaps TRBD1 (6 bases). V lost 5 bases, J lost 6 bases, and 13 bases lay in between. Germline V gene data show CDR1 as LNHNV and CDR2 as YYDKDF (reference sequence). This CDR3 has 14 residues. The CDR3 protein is CATSLDRRDEKLFF. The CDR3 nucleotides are TGTGCCACCAGCTTAGACAGGAGAGATGAAAAACTGTTTTTT.

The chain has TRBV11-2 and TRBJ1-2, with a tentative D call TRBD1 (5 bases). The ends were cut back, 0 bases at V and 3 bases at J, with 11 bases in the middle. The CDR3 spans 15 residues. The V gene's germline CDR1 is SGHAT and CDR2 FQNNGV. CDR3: CASSLDRQTYYGYTF. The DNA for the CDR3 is TGTGCCAGCAGCTTAGATCGACAGACATACTATGGCTACACCTTC.